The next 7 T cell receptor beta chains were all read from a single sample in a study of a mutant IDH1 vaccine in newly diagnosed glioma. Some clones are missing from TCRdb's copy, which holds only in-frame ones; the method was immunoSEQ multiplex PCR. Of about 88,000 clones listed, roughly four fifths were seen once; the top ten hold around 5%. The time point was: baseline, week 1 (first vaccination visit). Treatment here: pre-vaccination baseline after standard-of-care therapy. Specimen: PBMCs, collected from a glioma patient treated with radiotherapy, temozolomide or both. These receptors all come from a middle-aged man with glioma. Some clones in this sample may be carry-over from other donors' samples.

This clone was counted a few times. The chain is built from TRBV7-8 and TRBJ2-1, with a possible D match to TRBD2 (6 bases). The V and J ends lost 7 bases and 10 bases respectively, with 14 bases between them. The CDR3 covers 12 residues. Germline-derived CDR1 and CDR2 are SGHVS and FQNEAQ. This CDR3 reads CASTQRAAEQFF. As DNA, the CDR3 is TGTGCCAGCACCCAGCGGGCCGCCGAGCAGTTCTTC. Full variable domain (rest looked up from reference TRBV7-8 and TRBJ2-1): GAGVSQSPRYKVAKRGQDVALRCDPISGHVSLFWYQQALGQGPEFLTYFQNEAQLDKSGLPSDRFFAERPEGSVSTLKIQRTQQEDSAVYLCASTQRAAEQFFGPGTRLTVL.

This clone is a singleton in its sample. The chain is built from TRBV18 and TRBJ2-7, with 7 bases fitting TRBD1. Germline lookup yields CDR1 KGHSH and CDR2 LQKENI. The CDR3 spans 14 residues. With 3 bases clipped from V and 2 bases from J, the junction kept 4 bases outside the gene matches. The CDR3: CASSPGTAPYEQYF. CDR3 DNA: TGTGCCAGCTCACCCGGGACAGCTCCCTACGAGCAGTACTTC.

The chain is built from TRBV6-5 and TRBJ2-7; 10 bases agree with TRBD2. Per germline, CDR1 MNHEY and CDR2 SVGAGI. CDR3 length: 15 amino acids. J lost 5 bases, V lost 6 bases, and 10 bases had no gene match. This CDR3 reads CASRLPSGGAHEQYF. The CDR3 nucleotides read TGTGCCAGCAGACTTCCCAGCGGGGGGGCCCACGAGCAGTACTTC.

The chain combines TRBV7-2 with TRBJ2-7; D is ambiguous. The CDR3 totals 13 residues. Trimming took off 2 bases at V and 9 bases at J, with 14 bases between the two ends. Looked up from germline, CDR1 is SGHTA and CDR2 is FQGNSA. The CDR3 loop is CASSLSPSTPQYF. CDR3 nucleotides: TGTGCCAGCAGCTTATCTCCTAGTACGCCGCAGTACTTC.

CDR3 nucleotide sequence: TGTGCCAGCAGTCGGCGGGCGGGAACAATTGAAGCTTTCTTT. Translating it yields CASSRRAGTIEAFF. The V gene is TRBV6-5, the J gene TRBJ1-1; D gene unclear. The ends were cut back, 5 bases at V and 7 bases at J, with 17 bases in the middle. CDR3 length: 14 amino acids. CDR1 is MNHEY and CDR2 is SVGAGI in the germline V gene.

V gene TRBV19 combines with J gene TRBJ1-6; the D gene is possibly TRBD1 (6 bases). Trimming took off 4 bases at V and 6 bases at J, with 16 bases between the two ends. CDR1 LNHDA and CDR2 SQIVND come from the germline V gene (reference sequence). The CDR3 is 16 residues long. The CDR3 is CASSTHQDRVNSPLHF. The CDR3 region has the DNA TGTGCCAGTAGTACGCACCAGGACAGAGTTAATTCACCCCTCCACTTT. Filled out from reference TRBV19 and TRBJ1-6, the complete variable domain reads DGGITQSPKYLFRKEGQNVTLSCEQNLNHDAMYWYRQDPGQGLRLIYYSQIVNDFQKGDIAEGYSVSREKKESFPLTVTSAQKNPTAFYLCASSTHQDRVNSPLHFGNGTRLTVT.

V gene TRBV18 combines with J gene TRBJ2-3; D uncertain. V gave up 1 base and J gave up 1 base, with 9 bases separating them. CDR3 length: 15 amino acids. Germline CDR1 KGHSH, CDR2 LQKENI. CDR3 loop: CASSPRAKGTDTQYF. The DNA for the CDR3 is TGTGCCAGCTCACCACGCGCGAAGGGCACAGATACGCAGTATTTT.